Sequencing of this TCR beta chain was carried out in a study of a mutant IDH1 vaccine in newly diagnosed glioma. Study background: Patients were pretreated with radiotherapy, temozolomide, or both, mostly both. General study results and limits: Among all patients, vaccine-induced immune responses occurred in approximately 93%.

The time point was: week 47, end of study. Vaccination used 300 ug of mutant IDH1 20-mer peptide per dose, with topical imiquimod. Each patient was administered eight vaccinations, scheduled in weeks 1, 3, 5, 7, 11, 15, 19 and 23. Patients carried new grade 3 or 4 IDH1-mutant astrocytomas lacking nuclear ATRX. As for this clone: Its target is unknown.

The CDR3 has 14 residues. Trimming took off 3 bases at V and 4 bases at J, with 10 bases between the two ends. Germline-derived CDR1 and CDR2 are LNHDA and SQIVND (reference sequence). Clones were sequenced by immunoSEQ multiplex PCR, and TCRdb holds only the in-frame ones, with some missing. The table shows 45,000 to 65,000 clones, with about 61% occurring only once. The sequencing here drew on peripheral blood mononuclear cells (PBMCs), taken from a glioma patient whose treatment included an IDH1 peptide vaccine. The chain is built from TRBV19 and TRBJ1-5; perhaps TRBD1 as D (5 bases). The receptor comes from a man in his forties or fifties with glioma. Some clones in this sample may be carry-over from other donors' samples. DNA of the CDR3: TGTGCCAGTAGTATCCAGGCAGGGAATCAGCCCCAGCATTTT. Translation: CASSIQAGNQPQHF. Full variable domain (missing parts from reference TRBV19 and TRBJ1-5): DGGITQSPKYLFRKEGQNVTLSCEQNLNHDAMYWYRQDPGQGLRLIYYSQIVNDFQKGDIAEGYSVSREKKESFPLTVTSAQKNPTAFYLCASSIQAGNQPQHFGDGTRLSIL.